This TCR beta chain was captured in a study of early T cells in non-severe SARS-CoV-2 infection. Overall study context: It was bulk RNA from unsorted whole blood that was sequenced, and the chains were unpaired.

Molecules of cDNA were individually given unique molecular identifiers that were attached to them. One entry per CDR3 protein, called by TCRdb with MiXCR from the 5' RACE reads. The sample has about 46,000 distinct CDR3 sequences, around 10% seen once. In its sample, this clonotype was seen many times. Germline CDR1 and CDR2: LGHNA and YNFKEQ. The J segment lost 4 bases and the V segment lost 4 bases, leaving 5 bases of the junction unmatched. This CDR3 region has 16 residues. This clonotype was obtained from an adult who was a healthcare worker with PCR-confirmed SARS-CoV-2 infection or an uninfected control (not recorded which). The rearrangement joins TRBV4-2 to TRBJ2-3; 13 bases align to TRBD2. This sample comprised whole blood, obtained at baseline. The CDR3 nucleotides are TGTGCCAGCAGCCTAAAACTAGCGGGGGGGCCAGATACGCAGTATTTT. Amino acid sequence: CASSLKLAGGPDTQYF.